Here is one T cell receptor beta chain with its context. TRB rearrangements were amplified by touch-down multiplex PCR with mixed TRB-A/B primers. Using the multiplex PCR reads, TCRdb records one entry per CDR3 protein without DNA. Across 7,000 or so distinct CDR3 sequences, the top ten clones capture approximately 4.4% of the sample. This CDR3 comprises 16 residues. Per the germline V gene, CDR1 is MNHEY and CDR2 is SVGAGI. This record belongs to a study of T cell clusters in autoimmune cytopenias. TRB was amplified from approximately 250 ng of peripheral blood genomic DNA per sample. In addition, the sample was reused for a study of T cell repertoires in aging, cancer and after chemotherapy. As that report states: Over several months to years, re-sampled healthy donor repertoires clearly shared clones.

Specimen: peripheral blood. J is TRBJ1-6 and V is TRBV6-5; TCRdb selects TRBD1, and the lack of DNA leaves this call unchecked. This TCR was sampled from a human donor in good health. CDR3 protein: CASRNRESSYNSPLHF.